This T cell receptor beta chain appears in the sequencing data of a study of blood T cell repertoires in COVID-19. The germline V gene encodes CDR1 MDHEN and CDR2 SYDVKM. This CDR3 contains 11 residues. This clone came up once. Clones were read by immunoSEQ multiplex PCR, and TCRdb kept only the in-frame ones, dropping some. Among some 250,000 clones listed, around 84% were seen once. Sequences were obtained from peripheral blood. This TCR came from a man aged 55-75 years with acute or convalescent COVID-19. This chain links TRBV28 with TRBJ2-7; no firm D call. The DNA of the CDR3 is TGTGAAATTAGCAACACCTACGAGCAGTACTTC. Translating it yields CEISNTYEQYF.